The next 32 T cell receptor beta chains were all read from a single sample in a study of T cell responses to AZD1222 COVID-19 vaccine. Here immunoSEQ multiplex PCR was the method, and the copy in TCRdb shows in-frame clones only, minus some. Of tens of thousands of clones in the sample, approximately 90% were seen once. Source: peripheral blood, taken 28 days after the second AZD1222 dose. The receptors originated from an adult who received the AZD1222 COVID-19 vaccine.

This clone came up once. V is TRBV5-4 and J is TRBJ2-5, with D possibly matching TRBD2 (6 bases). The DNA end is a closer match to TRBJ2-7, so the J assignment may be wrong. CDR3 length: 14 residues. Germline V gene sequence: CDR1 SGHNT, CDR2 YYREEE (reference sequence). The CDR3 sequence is CASSLGGESYEQYF. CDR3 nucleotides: TGTGCCAGCAGCTTGGGCGGGGAGTCCTACGAGCAGTACTTC.

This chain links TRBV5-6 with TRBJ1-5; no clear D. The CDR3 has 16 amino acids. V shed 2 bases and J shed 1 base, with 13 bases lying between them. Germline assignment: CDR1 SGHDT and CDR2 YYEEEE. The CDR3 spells CASSFRGTASNQPQHF. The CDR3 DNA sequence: TGTGCCAGCAGCTTTCGGGGAACCGCGAGCAATCAGCCCCAGCATTTT.

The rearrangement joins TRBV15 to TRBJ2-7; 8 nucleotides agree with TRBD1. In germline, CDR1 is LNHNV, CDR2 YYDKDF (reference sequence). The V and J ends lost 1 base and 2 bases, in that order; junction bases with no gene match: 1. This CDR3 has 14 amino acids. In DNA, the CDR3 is TGTGCCACCAGCAGAGTGGGACAGGCCTACGAGCAGTACTTC. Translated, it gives CATSRVGQAYEQYF.

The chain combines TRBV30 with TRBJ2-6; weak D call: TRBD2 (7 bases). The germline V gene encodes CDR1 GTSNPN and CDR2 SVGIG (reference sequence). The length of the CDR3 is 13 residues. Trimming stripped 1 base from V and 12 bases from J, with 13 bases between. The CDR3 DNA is TGTGCCTGGAGTGCCGGAGGGGGGGGCGTCCTGACTTTC. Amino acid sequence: CAWSAGGGGVLTF.

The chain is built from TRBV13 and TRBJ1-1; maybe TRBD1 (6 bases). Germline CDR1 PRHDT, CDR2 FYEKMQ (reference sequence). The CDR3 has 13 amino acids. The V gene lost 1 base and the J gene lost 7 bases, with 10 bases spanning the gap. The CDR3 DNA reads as TGTGCCAGCAGCTTAGTAGGGACAATTGAAGCTTTCTTT. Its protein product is CASSLVGTIEAFF.

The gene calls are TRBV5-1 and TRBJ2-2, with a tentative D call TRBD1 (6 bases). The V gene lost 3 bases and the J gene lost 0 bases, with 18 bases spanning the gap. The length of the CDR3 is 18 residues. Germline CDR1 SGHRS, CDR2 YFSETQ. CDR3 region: CASSWGRGELANTGELFF. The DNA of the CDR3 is TGCGCCAGCAGCTGGGGGCGTGGAGAATTAGCGAACACCGGGGAGCTGTTTTTT.

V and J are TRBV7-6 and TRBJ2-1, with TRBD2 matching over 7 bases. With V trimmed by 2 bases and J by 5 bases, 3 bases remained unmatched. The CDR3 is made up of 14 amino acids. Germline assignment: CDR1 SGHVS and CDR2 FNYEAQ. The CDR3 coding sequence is TGTGCCAGCAGCTTACAGCGGGAAAACAATGAGCAGTTCTTC. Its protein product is CASSLQRENNEQFF. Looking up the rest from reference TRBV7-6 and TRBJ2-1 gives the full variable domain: GAGVSQSPRYKVTKRGQDVALRCDPISGHVSLYWYRQALGQGPEFLTYFNYEAQQDKSGLPNDRFSAERPEGSISTLTIQRTEQRDSAMYRCASSLQRENNEQFFGPGTRLTVL.

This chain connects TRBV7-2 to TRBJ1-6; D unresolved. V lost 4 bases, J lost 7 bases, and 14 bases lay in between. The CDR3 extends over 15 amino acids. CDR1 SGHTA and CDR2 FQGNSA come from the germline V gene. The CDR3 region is CASSSGSNQNSPLHF. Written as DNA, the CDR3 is TGTGCCAGCAGCTCCGGGAGCAATCAAAATTCACCCCTCCACTTT.

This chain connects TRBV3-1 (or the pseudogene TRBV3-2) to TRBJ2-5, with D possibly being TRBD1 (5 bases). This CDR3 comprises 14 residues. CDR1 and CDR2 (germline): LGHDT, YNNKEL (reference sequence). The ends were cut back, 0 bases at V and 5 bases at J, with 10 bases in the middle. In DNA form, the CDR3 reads TGTGCCAGCAGCCAAGACGGTGGGGCGGAGACCCAGTACTTC. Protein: CASSQDGGAETQYF.

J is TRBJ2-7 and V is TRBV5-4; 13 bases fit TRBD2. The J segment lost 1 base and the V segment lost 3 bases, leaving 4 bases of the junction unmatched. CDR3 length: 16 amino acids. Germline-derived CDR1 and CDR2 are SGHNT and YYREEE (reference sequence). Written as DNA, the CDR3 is TGTGCCAGCAGCTCTGGACTAGCGGGAGTGTCCTACGAGCAGTACTTC. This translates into CASSSGLAGVSYEQYF.

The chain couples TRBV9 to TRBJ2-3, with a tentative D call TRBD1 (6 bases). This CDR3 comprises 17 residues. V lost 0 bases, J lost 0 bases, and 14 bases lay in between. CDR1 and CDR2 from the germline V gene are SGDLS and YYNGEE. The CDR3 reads CASSVDVGAFSTDTQYF. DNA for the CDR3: TGTGCCAGCAGCGTAGATGTGGGGGCCTTTAGCACAGATACGCAGTATTTT.

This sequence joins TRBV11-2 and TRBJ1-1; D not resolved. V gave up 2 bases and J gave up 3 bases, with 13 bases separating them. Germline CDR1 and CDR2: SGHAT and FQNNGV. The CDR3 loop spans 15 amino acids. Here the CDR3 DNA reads TGTGCCAGCAGCTTACTTCCTGACCGGGACACTGAAGCTTTCTTT. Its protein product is CASSLLPDRDTEAFF.

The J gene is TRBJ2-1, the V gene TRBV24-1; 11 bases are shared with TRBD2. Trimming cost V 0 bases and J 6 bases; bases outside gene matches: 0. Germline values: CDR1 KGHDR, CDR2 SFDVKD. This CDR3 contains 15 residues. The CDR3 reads CATSDLGTSGNEQFF. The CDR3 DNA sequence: TGTGCCACCAGTGATTTGGGGACTAGCGGCAATGAGCAGTTCTTC.

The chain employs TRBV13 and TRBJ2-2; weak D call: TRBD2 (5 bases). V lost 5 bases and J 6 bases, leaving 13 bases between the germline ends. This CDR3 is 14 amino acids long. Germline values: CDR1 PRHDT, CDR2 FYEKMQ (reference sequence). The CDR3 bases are TGTGCCAGCAGCGCGAACAGCGGATCCGGGGAGCTGTTTTTT. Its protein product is CASSANSGSGELFF.

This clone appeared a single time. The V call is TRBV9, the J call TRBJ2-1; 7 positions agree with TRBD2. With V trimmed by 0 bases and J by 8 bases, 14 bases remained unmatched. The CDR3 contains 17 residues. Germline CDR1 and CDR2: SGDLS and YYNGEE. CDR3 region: CASSVALSLAARDEQFF. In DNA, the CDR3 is TGTGCCAGCAGCGTAGCTCTGTCCCTAGCGGCCCGGGATGAGCAGTTCTTC.

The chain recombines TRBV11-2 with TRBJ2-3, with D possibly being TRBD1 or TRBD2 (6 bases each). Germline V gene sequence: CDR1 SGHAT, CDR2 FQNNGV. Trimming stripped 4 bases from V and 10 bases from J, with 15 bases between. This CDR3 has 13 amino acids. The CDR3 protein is CASSSTTGRPQYF. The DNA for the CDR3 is TGTGCCAGCAGCTCGACAACAGGGAGGCCGCAGTATTTT.

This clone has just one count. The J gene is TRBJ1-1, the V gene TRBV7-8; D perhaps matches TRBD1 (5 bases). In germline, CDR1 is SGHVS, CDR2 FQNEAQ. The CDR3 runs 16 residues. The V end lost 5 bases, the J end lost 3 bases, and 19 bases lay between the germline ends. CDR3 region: CASSLRGSALYTEAFF. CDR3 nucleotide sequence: TGTGCCAGCAGCCTAAGGGGCAGCGCATTGTACACTGAAGCTTTCTTT.

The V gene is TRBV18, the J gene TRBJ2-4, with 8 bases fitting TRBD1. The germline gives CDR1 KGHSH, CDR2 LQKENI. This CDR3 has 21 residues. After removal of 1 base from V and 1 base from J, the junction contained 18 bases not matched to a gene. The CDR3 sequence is CASSPRYQGADGGGAKNIQYF. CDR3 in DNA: TGTGCCAGCTCACCACGGTACCAGGGGGCTGATGGTGGCGGTGCCAAAAACATTCAGTACTTC.

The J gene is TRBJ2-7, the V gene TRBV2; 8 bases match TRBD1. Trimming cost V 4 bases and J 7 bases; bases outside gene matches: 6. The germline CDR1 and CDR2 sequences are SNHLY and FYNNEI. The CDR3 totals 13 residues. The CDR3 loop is CASSAGGLGEQYF. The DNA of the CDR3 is TGTGCCAGCAGTGCAGGGGGCTTAGGGGAGCAGTACTTC.

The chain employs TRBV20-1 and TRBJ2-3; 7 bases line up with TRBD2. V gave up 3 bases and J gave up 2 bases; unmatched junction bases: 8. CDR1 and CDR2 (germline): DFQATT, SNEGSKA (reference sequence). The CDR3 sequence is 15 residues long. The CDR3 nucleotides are TGCAGTGCTAGTAACCTAGCGGCCACCACAGATACGCAGTATTTT. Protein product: CSASNLAATTDTQYF.

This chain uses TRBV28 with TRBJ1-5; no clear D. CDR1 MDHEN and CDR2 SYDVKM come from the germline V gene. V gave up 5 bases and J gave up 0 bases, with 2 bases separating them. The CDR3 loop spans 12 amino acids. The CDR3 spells CASSNSNQPQHF. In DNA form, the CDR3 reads TGTGCCAGCAGTAATAGCAATCAGCCCCAGCATTTT. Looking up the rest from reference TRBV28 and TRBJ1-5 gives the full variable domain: DVKVTQSSRYLVKRTGEKVFLECVQDMDHENMFWYRQDPGLGLRLIYFSYDVKMKEKGDIPEGYSVSREKKERFSLILESASTNQTSMYLCASSNSNQPQHFGDGTRLSIL.

The CDR3: CASSPAGGVSYEQYF. CDR3 DNA sequence: TGTGCCAGCAGCCCAGCGGGGGGCGTCTCCTACGAGCAGTACTTC. The V and J genes are TRBV7-2 and TRBJ2-7, with 9 bases matching TRBD2. V shed 5 bases, J shed 0 bases, and the junction held 5 bases outside the gene matches. CDR1 is SGHTA and CDR2 is FQGNSA in the germline V gene. The CDR3 consists of 15 residues. Full variable domain (remainder filled in from reference TRBV7-2 and TRBJ2-7): GAGVSQSPSNKVTEKGKDVELRCDPISGHTALYWYRQSLGQGLEFLIYFQGNSAPDKSGLPSDRFSAERTGGSVSTLTIQRTQQEDSAVYLCASSPAGGVSYEQYFGPGTRLTVT.

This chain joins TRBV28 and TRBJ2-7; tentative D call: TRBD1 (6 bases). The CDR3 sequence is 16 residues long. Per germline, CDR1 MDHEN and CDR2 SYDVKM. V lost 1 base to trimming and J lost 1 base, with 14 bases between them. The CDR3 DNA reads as TGTGCCAGCAGTTTATTAACCGGGACAAGATCCTACGAGCAGTACTTC. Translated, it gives CASSLLTGTRSYEQYF.

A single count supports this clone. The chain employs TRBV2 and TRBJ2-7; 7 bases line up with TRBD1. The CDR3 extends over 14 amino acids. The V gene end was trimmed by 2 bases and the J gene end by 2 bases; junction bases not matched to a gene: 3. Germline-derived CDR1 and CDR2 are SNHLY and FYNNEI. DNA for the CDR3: TGTGCCAGCAGTGAAAGGGACAGACCCTACGAGCAGTACTTC. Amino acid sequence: CASSERDRPYEQYF.

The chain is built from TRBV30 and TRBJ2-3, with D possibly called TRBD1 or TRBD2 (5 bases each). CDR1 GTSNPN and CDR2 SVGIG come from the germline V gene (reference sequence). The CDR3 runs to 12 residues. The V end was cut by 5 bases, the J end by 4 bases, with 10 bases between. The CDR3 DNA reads TGTGCCTGGGCTATGGGGGCAGATACGCAGTATTTT. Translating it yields CAWAMGADTQYF.

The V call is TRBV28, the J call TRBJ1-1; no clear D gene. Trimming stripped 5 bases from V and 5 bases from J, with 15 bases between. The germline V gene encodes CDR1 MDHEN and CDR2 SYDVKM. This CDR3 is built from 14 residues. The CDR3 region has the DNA TGTGCCAGCAGTCTCCCACAAGATTGGACTGAAGCTTTCTTT. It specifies CASSLPQDWTEAFF.

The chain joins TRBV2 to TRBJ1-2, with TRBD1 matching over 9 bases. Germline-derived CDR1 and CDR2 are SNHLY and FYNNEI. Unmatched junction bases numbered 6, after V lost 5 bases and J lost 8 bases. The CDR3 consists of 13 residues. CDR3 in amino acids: CASSLQGATGYTF. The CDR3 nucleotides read TGTGCCAGCAGTTTACAGGGGGCGACAGGCTACACCTTC.

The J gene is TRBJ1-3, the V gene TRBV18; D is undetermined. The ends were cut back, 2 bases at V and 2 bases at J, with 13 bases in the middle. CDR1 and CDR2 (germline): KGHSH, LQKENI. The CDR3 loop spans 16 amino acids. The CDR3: CASSPTSLQAGNTIYF. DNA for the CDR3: TGTGCCAGCTCACCAACTAGTCTCCAAGCTGGAAACACCATATATTTT.

The CDR3 DNA is TGTGCCAGCAGCTCTCCCGGAGGCGACTATGGCTACACCTTC. This gives the protein CASSSPGGDYGYTF. The rearrangement uses TRBV13 and TRBJ1-2; D not resolved. CDR3 length: 14 amino acids. Trimming left V 4 bases short and J 3 bases short, with 12 bases between. Germline CDR1 and CDR2: PRHDT and FYEKMQ (reference sequence). The whole variable domain, filled in from reference TRBV13 and TRBJ1-2, reads AAGVIQSPRHLIKEKRETATLKCYPIPRHDTVYWYQQGPGQDPQFLISFYEKMQSDKGSIPDRFSAQQFSDYHSELNMSSLELGDSALYFCASSSPGGDYGYTFGSGTRLTVV.

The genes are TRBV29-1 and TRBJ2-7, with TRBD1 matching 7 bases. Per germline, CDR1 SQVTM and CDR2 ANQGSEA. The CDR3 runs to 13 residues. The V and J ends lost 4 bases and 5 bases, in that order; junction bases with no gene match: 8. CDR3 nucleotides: TGCAGCGTTGGGCGACAGGGTTGGGACGAGCAGTACTTC. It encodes CSVGRQGWDEQYF.

The chain's CDR3 is CASSVTHGRPGTAYNEQFF. Here the CDR3 DNA reads TGTGCCAGTAGCGTCACTCATGGTCGGCCGGGGACAGCCTACAATGAGCAGTTCTTC. This rearrangement joins TRBV19 to TRBJ2-1; 7 positions match TRBD1. J gave up 2 bases and V 6 bases, and 19 bases lay outside the gene matches. There are 19 residues in the CDR3. From germline, CDR1 is LNHDA and CDR2 SQIVND (reference sequence).

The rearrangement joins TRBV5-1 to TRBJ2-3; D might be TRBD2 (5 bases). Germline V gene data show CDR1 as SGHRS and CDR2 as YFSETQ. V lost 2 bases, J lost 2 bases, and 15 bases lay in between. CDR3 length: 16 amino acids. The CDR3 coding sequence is TGCGCCAGCAGCTTCAACCCGACTACCCTCACAGATACGCAGTATTTT. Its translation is CASSFNPTTLTDTQYF.